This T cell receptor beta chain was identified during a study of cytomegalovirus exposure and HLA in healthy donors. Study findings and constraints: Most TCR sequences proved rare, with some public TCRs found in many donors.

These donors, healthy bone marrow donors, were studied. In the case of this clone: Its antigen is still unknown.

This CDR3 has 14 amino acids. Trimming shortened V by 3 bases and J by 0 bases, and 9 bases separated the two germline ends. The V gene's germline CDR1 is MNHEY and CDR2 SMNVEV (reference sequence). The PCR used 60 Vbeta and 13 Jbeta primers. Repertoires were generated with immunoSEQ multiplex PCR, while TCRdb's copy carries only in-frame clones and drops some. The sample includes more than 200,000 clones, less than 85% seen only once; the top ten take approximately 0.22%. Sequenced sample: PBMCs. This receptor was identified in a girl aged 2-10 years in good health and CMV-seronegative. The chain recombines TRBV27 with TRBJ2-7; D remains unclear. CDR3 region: CASSFVPSSYEQYF. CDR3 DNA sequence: TGTGCCAGCAGTTTTGTCCCCTCCTCCTACGAGCAGTACTTC.